The rows below give T cell receptor beta chains drawn from one sample of a study of beta chain features in type 1 diabetes. This table comes from immunoSEQ multiplex PCR, and its TCRdb copy is limited to in-frame clones, with some not included. Of around 450,000 clones in the sample, over 9.5% were seen once. Sequencing was carried out using naive CD4+ T cells from blood. These receptor sequences come from a woman between 18 and 29 years old in good health. The CDR3 runs from the conserved cysteine through the conserved F or W. The order of the fields is CDR3 DNA, CDR3 protein, CDR3 length, clone size, V gene, D gene, J gene. D genes are given only for firm matches. Clone size is not always given. Where it is, it says once, few, many or a class for expanded clones.

CDR3nt: TGCAGCGTCCGCGCCGGGATCGATAAAGTGTTAGGGCGGAGCACCCCTAATTACGAGCAGTACTTC
CDR3aa: CSVRAGIDKVLGRSTPNYEQYF
len: 22
abundance: -
v_gene: TRBV29-1
d_gene: -
j_gene: TRBJ2-7

CDR3nt: TGTGCCACTACAAACAATGAGCAGTTCTTC
CDR3aa: CATTNNEQFF
len: 10
abundance: many
v_gene: TRBV2
d_gene: -
j_gene: TRBJ2-1

CDR3nt: TGTGCCAGCAGCTTACGATTCCAAGAGACCCAGTACTTC
CDR3aa: CASSLRFQETQYF
len: 13
abundance: few
v_gene: TRBV11-3
d_gene: -
j_gene: TRBJ2-5

CDR3nt: TGTGCCAGCAGTTCGTGGCTAGCAGGGAACAATGAGCAGTTCTTC
CDR3aa: CASSSWLAGNNEQFF
len: 15
abundance: few
v_gene: TRBV7-8
d_gene: -
j_gene: TRBJ2-1

CDR3nt: TGCGCCAGCAGCCGCGCAGGGGCCTCGGGCACCGGGGAGCTGTTTTTT
CDR3aa: CASSRAGASGTGELFF
len: 16
abundance: -
v_gene: TRBV4-1
d_gene: -
j_gene: TRBJ2-2

CDR3nt: TGTGCCAGCAGCCCCCCTTCAGATACGCAGTATTTT
CDR3aa: CASSPPSDTQYF
len: 12
abundance: -
v_gene: TRBV7-2
d_gene: -
j_gene: TRBJ2-3

CDR3nt: TGTGCCAGTAGTCGTAATCTGGGGACATCATATAGCAATCAGCCCCAGCATTTT
CDR3aa: CASSRNLGTSYSNQPQHF
len: 18
abundance: -
v_gene: TRBV19
d_gene: -
j_gene: TRBJ1-5

CDR3nt: TGCGCCAGCAGCCGTTCACTTCAGGGCTCCTACGAGCAGTACTTC
CDR3aa: CASSRSLQGSYEQYF
len: 15
abundance: few
v_gene: TRBV4-3
d_gene: -
j_gene: TRBJ2-7

CDR3nt: TGCAGCGCTGTTTACCGATCCTACAATGAGCAGTTCTTC
CDR3aa: CSAVYRSYNEQFF
len: 13
abundance: -
v_gene: TRBV29-1
d_gene: -
j_gene: TRBJ2-1

CDR3nt: TGTGCCAGCAGCCGCACTAGCAAGTACGAGCAGTACTTC
CDR3aa: CASSRTSKYEQYF
len: 13
abundance: -
v_gene: TRBV14
d_gene: -
j_gene: TRBJ2-7

CDR3nt: TGTGCCAGCAGCTTAACGAGGGGCACTAGCGGGAGGCAGGAGACCCAGTACTTC
CDR3aa: CASSLTRGTSGRQETQYF
len: 18
abundance: -
v_gene: TRBV7-3
d_gene: TRBD2
j_gene: TRBJ2-5

CDR3nt: TGTGCCAGCAGTGATTCAACAGGGGGCAACTATGGCTACACCTTC
CDR3aa: CASSDSTGGNYGYTF
len: 15
abundance: -
v_gene: TRBV25-1
d_gene: TRBD1
j_gene: TRBJ1-2

CDR3nt: TGTGCCAGCAGCCACCGGAACACCGGGGAGCTGTTTTTT
CDR3aa: CASSHRNTGELFF
len: 13
abundance: few
v_gene: TRBV7-2
d_gene: -
j_gene: TRBJ2-2

CDR3nt: TGTGCCAGCTCAGAGGGCGGACAGGGGGCTCCTGGCTACACCTTC
CDR3aa: CASSEGGQGAPGYTF
len: 15
abundance: -
v_gene: TRBV18
d_gene: TRBD1
j_gene: TRBJ1-2

CDR3nt: TGTGCCAGCAGTACGGACGTAGGGGGAGAGACCCAGTACTTC
CDR3aa: CASSTDVGGETQYF
len: 14
abundance: few
v_gene: TRBV28
d_gene: -
j_gene: TRBJ2-5

CDR3nt: TGTGCCAGCAGTCCTCCTCGGTCAGGCCCAGATACGCAGTATTTT
CDR3aa: CASSPPRSGPDTQYF
len: 15
abundance: many
v_gene: TRBV7-2
d_gene: -
j_gene: TRBJ2-3

CDR3nt: TGTGCCATCAGGACCAGTACTGGAAACACCATATATTTT
CDR3aa: CAIRTSTGNTIYF
len: 13
abundance: few
v_gene: TRBV10-3
d_gene: -
j_gene: TRBJ1-3

CDR3nt: TGTGCCAGCCACCATTTGTCGGCCAACGTCCTGACTTTC
CDR3aa: CASHHLSANVLTF
len: 13
abundance: -
v_gene: TRBV28
d_gene: -
j_gene: TRBJ2-6

CDR3nt: TGTGCCAGCAGCTTGTCTGGAGTCCTGACTTTC
CDR3aa: CASSLSGVLTF
len: 11
abundance: few
v_gene: TRBV5-8
d_gene: -
j_gene: TRBJ2-6

CDR3nt: TGTGCCAGCAGCAGGGACCGCCGGGATACGCAGTATTTT
CDR3aa: CASSRDRRDTQYF
len: 13
abundance: few
v_gene: TRBV11-3
d_gene: -
j_gene: TRBJ2-3

CDR3nt: TGCGCCAGCAGCCCGCACCCAAGGGGGCCCGTGAACACTGAAGCTTTCTTT
CDR3aa: CASSPHPRGPVNTEAFF
len: 17
abundance: few
v_gene: TRBV4-1
d_gene: TRBD1
j_gene: TRBJ1-1

CDR3nt: TGTGCCAGCAGGATACAGGGGATAGAGACCCAGTACTTC
CDR3aa: CASRIQGIETQYF
len: 13
abundance: few
v_gene: TRBV6-1
d_gene: TRBD1
j_gene: TRBJ2-5

CDR3nt: TGTGCCAGCAGCTTAGGACAGCTGAACACTGAAGCTTTCTTT
CDR3aa: CASSLGQLNTEAFF
len: 14
abundance: -
v_gene: TRBV11-2
d_gene: -
j_gene: TRBJ1-1

CDR3nt: TGTGCCAGCAGCCGGTTGGGACGGGCGAACACTGAAGCTTTCTTT
CDR3aa: CASSRLGRANTEAFF
len: 15
abundance: few
v_gene: TRBV27
d_gene: -
j_gene: TRBJ1-1

CDR3nt: TGTGCCAGCAGCTTGAGGACTAGCGGGGTAGAGACCCAGTACTTC
CDR3aa: CASSLRTSGVETQYF
len: 15
abundance: -
v_gene: TRBV5-4
d_gene: TRBD2
j_gene: TRBJ2-5

CDR3nt: TGTGCCAGCAGTTTACCCCTGCGACAGAGGAAAGCTTTCTTT
CDR3aa: CASSLPLRQRKAFF
len: 14
abundance: once
v_gene: TRBV27
d_gene: -
j_gene: TRBJ1-1

CDR3nt: TGTGCCAGCAGCTTACCCCCGCCGAGGGCAGATACGCAGTATTTT
CDR3aa: CASSLPPPRADTQYF
len: 15
abundance: -
v_gene: TRBV7-9
d_gene: -
j_gene: TRBJ2-3

CDR3nt: TGTGCCAGCATTAAGGCGACAGGCGAGCAGTTCTTC
CDR3aa: CASIKATGEQFF
len: 12
abundance: -
v_gene: TRBV28
d_gene: -
j_gene: TRBJ2-1

CDR3nt: TGTGCCAGCAGCAACAGGGCGATTGGGAACACTGAAGCTTTCTTT
CDR3aa: CASSNRAIGNTEAFF
len: 15
abundance: -
v_gene: TRBV27
d_gene: -
j_gene: TRBJ1-1

CDR3nt: TGCGCCAGCAGCTTTGCGACTGTTAGGGGAGAGACCCAGTACTTC
CDR3aa: CASSFATVRGETQYF
len: 15
abundance: few
v_gene: TRBV5-1
d_gene: -
j_gene: TRBJ2-5

CDR3nt: TGTGCCTGGAGTGAGGTGTGGGGTAAGACCCAGTACTTC
CDR3aa: CAWSEVWGKTQYF
len: 13
abundance: -
v_gene: TRBV30
d_gene: -
j_gene: TRBJ2-5

CDR3nt: TGTGCCAGCAGTTTTACCAGGGTCAATGAGCAGTTCTTC
CDR3aa: CASSFTRVNEQFF
len: 13
abundance: -
v_gene: TRBV6-5
d_gene: -
j_gene: TRBJ2-1

CDR3nt: TGTGCCAGCAGCAGCACCCAGATCCACGAGCAGTTCTTC
CDR3aa: CASSSTQIHEQFF
len: 13
abundance: few
v_gene: TRBV11-3
d_gene: -
j_gene: TRBJ2-1

CDR3nt: TGCAGTGCCGGAAGGGCCGATGAGCAGTTCTTC
CDR3aa: CSAGRADEQFF
len: 11
abundance: few
v_gene: TRBV20-1
d_gene: -
j_gene: TRBJ2-1

CDR3nt: TGTGCCAGCAGCGTACTAGCGGGCGAGCAGTACTTC
CDR3aa: CASSVLAGEQYF
len: 12
abundance: -
v_gene: TRBV5-6
d_gene: TRBD2
j_gene: TRBJ2-7

CDR3nt: TGCGCCAGCAGCCTCGGTCGGGGCAACCAAGAGACCCAGTACTTC
CDR3aa: CASSLGRGNQETQYF
len: 15
abundance: -
v_gene: TRBV5-1
d_gene: -
j_gene: TRBJ2-5

CDR3nt: TGTGCCAGCAGCGAGGGACAGGCTAACACCGGGGAGCTGTTTTTT
CDR3aa: CASSEGQANTGELFF
len: 15
abundance: -
v_gene: TRBV5-4
d_gene: TRBD1
j_gene: TRBJ2-2

CDR3nt: TGTGCCAGCAGTCGACAGAAATACTATGGCTACACCTTC
CDR3aa: CASSRQKYYGYTF
len: 13
abundance: -
v_gene: TRBV28
d_gene: -
j_gene: TRBJ1-2

CDR3nt: TGTGCCAGCAGCGCCGGAGCACGGGAGCAGTTCTTC
CDR3aa: CASSAGAREQFF
len: 12
abundance: few
v_gene: TRBV7-9
d_gene: -
j_gene: TRBJ2-1

CDR3nt: TGTGCCAGCAGCCCCCGGCCTCTTAATATGAACACTGAAGCTTTCTTT
CDR3aa: CASSPRPLNMNTEAFF
len: 16
abundance: few
v_gene: TRBV7-2
d_gene: -
j_gene: TRBJ1-1

CDR3nt: TGTGCCAGCAGTGAATGGGGGACTAGCGGCACAGATACGCAGTATTTT
CDR3aa: CASSEWGTSGTDTQYF
len: 16
abundance: -
v_gene: TRBV25-1
d_gene: TRBD2
j_gene: TRBJ2-3

CDR3nt: TGTGCCAGCTCACCAGGAGCGAGGGAGCAGTACTTC
CDR3aa: CASSPGAREQYF
len: 12
abundance: -
v_gene: TRBV18
d_gene: -
j_gene: TRBJ2-7

CDR3nt: TGTGCCAGCAGTTTCGGACTAGCGGGACCCTACGAGCAGTACTTC
CDR3aa: CASSFGLAGPYEQYF
len: 15
abundance: -
v_gene: TRBV6-5
d_gene: TRBD2
j_gene: TRBJ2-7

CDR3nt: TGTGCCAGCAGCTTAGAACAGGCCGTTCGAAGGTTGTACTTC
CDR3aa: CASSLEQAVRRLYF
len: 14
abundance: few
v_gene: TRBV7-9
d_gene: -
j_gene: TRBJ2-7

CDR3nt: TGCAGCGTTCGGGCTAGCGGGGGCGATCAAGAGACCCAGTACTTC
CDR3aa: CSVRASGGDQETQYF
len: 15
abundance: few
v_gene: TRBV29-1
d_gene: TRBD2
j_gene: TRBJ2-5

CDR3nt: TGTGCCAGCAGCTTAGCACAGTCGGTCCATGAGCAGTTCTTC
CDR3aa: CASSLAQSVHEQFF
len: 14
abundance: -
v_gene: TRBV11-3
d_gene: -
j_gene: TRBJ2-1

CDR3nt: TGTGCCAGCAGCCCATCCAGGGGCACAGATACGCAGTATTTT
CDR3aa: CASSPSRGTDTQYF
len: 14
abundance: few
v_gene: TRBV14
d_gene: -
j_gene: TRBJ2-3

CDR3nt: TGTGCCAGCAGTTACTCGAGAGGGTTGGTACAGTATTTT
CDR3aa: CASSYSRGLVQYF
len: 13
abundance: few
v_gene: TRBV6-5
d_gene: -
j_gene: TRBJ2-3

CDR3nt: TGTGCCAGCAGCAACCCGGGACAAAGTACCGGGGAGCTGTTTTTT
CDR3aa: CASSNPGQSTGELFF
len: 15
abundance: few
v_gene: TRBV5-4
d_gene: -
j_gene: TRBJ2-2

CDR3nt: TGTGCCAGCAGCAGAACCTCTCGTCTAGCTGGCGACTACGAGCAGTACTTC
CDR3aa: CASSRTSRLAGDYEQYF
len: 17
abundance: few
v_gene: TRBV13
d_gene: -
j_gene: TRBJ2-7

CDR3nt: TGTGCCAGCTCACTCACCTGGGACAGGGGCACAGATACGCAGTATTTT
CDR3aa: CASSLTWDRGTDTQYF
len: 16
abundance: -
v_gene: TRBV18
d_gene: TRBD1
j_gene: TRBJ2-3

CDR3nt: TGTGCCAGCAGCTCTATCGGGCAGCCCCAGCATTTT
CDR3aa: CASSSIGQPQHF
len: 12
abundance: -
v_gene: TRBV9
d_gene: -
j_gene: TRBJ1-5

CDR3nt: TGTGCCACCCAGAAGAGGGAACCCTACAATGAGCAGTTCTTC
CDR3aa: CATQKREPYNEQFF
len: 14
abundance: few
v_gene: TRBV19
d_gene: -
j_gene: TRBJ2-1